Detailed here is one TCR beta chain. The antigen is unknown. These data belong to a study of PD-1 blockade in classical Hodgkin lymphoma. Study-level points and caveats: With respect to the repertoire differences, their causes, possibly disease activity or prior therapy, remain undefined. Newly diagnosed patients were reported to exhibit reduced baseline TCR diversity relative to healthy donors.

The time point: newly diagnosed, previously untreated cHL patient sample. CD4+ T cells were purified from thawed PBMCs by magnetic negative selection. The comparison group had newly diagnosed, previously untreated classical Hodgkin lymphoma. This CDR3 is 15 amino acids long. Germline trimming cut 3 bases from V and 3 bases from J; bases unmatched to any gene: 8. CDR1 and CDR2 (germline): SQVTM, ANQGSEA. The assay was immunoSEQ multiplex PCR, and TCRdb's table has in-frame clones only and misses some. The sample carries tens of thousands of clones, roughly 87% recorded once. This sequence joins TRBV29-1 and TRBJ2-1; 7 bases are a match to TRBD2. The sequence came from a human donor with classical Hodgkin lymphoma. The source material was CD4+ T cells from blood. The CDR3 is CSVESRTRRYNEQFF. In nucleotides, the CDR3 is TGCAGCGTTGAGTCCAGGACTAGACGCTACAATGAGCAGTTCTTC.